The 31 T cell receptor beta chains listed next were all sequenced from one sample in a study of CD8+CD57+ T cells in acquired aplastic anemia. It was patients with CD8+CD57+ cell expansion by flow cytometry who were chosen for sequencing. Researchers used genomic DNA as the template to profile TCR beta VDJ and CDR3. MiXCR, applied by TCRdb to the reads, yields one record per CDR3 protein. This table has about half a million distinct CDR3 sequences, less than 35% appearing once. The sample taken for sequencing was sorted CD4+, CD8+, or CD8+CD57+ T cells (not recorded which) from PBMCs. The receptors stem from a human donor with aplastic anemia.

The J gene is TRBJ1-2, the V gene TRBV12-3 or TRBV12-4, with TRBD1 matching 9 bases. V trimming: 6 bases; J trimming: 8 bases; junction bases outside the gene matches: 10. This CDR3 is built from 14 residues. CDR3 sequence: CASRIQGAPGGYTF. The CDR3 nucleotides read TGTGCCAGCAGGATACAGGGGGCTCCTGGGGGCTACACCTTC.

In DNA, the CDR3 is TGTGCCAGTAGCGGGACAGGGGGAAATCAGCCCCTCCACTTT. Amino acid sequence: CASSGTGGNQPLHF. The rearrangement links TRBV19 to TRBJ1-6, with TRBD1 matching over 11 bases. After removal of 6 bases from V and 13 bases from J, the junction contained 8 bases not matched to a gene. There are 14 residues in the CDR3. The germline CDR1 and CDR2 sequences are LNHDA and SQIVND (reference sequence).

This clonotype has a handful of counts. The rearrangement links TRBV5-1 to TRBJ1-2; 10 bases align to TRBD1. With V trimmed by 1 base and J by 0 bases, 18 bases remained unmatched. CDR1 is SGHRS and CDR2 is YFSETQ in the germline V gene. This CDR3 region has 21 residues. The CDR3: CASSLSGSQRPGQGSNYGYTF. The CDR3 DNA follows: TGCGCCAGCAGCTTGTCTGGATCGCAACGACCGGGACAGGGGTCTAACTATGGCTACACCTTC.

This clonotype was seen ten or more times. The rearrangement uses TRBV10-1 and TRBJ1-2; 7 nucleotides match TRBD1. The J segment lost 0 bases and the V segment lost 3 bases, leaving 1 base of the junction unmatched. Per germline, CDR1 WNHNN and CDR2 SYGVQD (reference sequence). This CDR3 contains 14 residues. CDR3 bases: TGCGCCAGCAGTGAAACAGGGGCTAACTATGGCTACACCTTC. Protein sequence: CASSETGANYGYTF.

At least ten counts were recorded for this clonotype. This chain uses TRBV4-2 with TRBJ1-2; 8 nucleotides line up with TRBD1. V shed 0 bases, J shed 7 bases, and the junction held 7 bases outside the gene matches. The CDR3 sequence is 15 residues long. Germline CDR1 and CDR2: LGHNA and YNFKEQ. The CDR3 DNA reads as TGTGCCAGCAGCCAAGATCGGGCAGGGGGCTTTGGCTACACCTTC. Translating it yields CASSQDRAGGFGYTF.

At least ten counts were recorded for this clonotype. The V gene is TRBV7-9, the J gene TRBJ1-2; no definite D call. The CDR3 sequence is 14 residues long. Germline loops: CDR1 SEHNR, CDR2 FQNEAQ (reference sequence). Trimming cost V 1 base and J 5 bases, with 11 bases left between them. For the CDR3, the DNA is TGTGCCAGCAGCTTAGTAGCCAAGGGTTATGGCTACACCTTC. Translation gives CASSLVAKGYGYTF.

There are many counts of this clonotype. The CDR3 here is CASSLIRRNEQFF. The CDR3 DNA follows: TGTGCCAGCAGCTTAATCCGCCGGAATGAGCAGTTCTTC. J is TRBJ2-1 and V is TRBV7-2; D uncertain. This CDR3 comprises 13 residues. Germline V gene sequence: CDR1 SGHTA, CDR2 FQGNSA. Deletions cut 2 bases from V and 7 bases from J, with 9 bases between.

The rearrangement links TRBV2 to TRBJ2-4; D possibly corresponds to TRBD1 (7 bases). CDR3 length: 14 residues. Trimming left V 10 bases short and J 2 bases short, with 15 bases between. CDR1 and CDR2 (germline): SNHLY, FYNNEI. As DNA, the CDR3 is TGTGCCATCGGACAGGAGGGCTCCAAAAACATTCAGTACTTC. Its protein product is CAIGQEGSKNIQYF.

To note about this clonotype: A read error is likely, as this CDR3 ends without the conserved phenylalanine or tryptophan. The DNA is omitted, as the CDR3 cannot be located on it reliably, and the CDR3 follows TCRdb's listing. The CDR3 is CATSDTGGD. This chain uses TRBV24-1 with TRBJ1-2; the D call TRBD1 from the table was never checked on the DNA. From its first to its last residue, the CDR3 has 9 amino acids. Per the germline V gene, CDR1 is KGHDR and CDR2 is SFDVKD.

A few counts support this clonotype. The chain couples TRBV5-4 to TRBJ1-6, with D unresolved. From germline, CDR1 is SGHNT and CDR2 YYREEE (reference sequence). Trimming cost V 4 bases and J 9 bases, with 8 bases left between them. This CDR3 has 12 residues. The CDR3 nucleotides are TGTGCCAGCAGCCTGGACCGTTCACCCCTCCACTTT. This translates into CASSLDRSPLHF.

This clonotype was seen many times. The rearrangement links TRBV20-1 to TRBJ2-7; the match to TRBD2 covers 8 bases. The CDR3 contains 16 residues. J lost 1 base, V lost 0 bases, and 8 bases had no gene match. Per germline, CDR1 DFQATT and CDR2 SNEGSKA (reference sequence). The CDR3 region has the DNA TGCAGTGCTAGAGACCCAATAGGCGGGAGGTCCTACGAGCAGTACTTC. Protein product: CSARDPIGGRSYEQYF.

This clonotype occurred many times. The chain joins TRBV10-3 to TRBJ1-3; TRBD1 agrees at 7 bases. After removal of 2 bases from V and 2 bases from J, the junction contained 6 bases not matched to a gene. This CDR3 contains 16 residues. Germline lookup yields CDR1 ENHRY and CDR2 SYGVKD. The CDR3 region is CAISEPNRGAGNTIYF. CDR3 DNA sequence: TGTGCCATCAGTGAGCCTAACAGGGGTGCTGGAAACACCATATATTTT.

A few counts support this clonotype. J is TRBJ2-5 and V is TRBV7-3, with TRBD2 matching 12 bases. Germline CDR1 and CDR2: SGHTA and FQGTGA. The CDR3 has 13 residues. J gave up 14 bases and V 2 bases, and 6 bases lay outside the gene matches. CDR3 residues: CASSLLAGGLPYF. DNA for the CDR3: TGTGCCAGCAGCTTACTAGCGGGGGGGCTACCCTACTTC.

The CDR3 sequence: CASSQEGTSGKETQYF. The CDR3 nucleotides read TGTGCCAGCAGCCAAGAAGGGACTAGCGGAAAAGAGACCCAGTACTTC. The chain combines TRBV4-2 with TRBJ2-5, with 11 bases that match TRBD2. Germline values: CDR1 LGHNA, CDR2 YNFKEQ. The ends lost 0 bases at V and 3 bases at J; junction bases unmatched: 3. The CDR3 loop spans 16 amino acids.

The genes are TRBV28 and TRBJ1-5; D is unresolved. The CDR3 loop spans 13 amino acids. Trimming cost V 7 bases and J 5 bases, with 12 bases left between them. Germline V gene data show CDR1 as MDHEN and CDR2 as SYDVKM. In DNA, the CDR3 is TGTGCCAGCAATTATCGGGGTTATCAGCCCCAGCATTTT. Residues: CASNYRGYQPQHF.

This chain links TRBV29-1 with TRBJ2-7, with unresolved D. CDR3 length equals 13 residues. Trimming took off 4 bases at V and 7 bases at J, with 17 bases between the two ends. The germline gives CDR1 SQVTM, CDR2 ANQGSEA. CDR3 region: CSVAFAVSNEQYF. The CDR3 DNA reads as TGCAGCGTTGCATTTGCGGTTAGCAATGAGCAGTACTTC.

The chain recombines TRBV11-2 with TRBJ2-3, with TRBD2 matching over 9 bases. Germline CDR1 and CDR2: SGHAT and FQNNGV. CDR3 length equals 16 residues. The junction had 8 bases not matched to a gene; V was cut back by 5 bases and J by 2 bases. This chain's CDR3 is CASSPRSSGTTDTQYF. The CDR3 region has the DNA TGTGCCAGCAGCCCCCGGTCTAGCGGGACCACAGATACGCAGTATTTT.

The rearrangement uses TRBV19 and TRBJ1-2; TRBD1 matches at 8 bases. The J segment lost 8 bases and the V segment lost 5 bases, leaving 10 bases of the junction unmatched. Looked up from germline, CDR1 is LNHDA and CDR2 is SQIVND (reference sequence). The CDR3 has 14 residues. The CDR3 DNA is TGTGCCAGTAGTCCCCAACGGGACAGGTTCGGCTACACCTTC. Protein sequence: CASSPQRDRFGYTF.

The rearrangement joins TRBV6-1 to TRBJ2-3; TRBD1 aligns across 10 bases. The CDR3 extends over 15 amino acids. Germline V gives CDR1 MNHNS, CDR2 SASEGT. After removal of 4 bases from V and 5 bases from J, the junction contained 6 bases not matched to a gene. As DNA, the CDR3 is TGTGCCAGCAGTGTTACTGGACAGGGGGAAGATACGCAGTATTTT. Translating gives CASSVTGQGEDTQYF.

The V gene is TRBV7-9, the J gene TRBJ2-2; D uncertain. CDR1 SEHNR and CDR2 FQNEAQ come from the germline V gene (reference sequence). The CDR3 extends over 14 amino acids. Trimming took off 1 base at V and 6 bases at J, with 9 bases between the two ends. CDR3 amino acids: CASSLGVWSGELFF. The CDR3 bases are TGTGCCAGCAGCTTAGGAGTGTGGTCCGGGGAGCTGTTTTTT.

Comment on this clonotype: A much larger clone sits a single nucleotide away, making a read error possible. CDR3: CASSQGYQYGYTF. The DNA for the CDR3 is TGTGCCAGCAGCCAAGGTTATCAGTATGGCTACACCTTC. The chain couples TRBV14 to TRBJ1-2; D gene uncertain. The V gene's germline CDR1 is SGHDN and CDR2 FVKESK. Trimming pared 1 base from V and 5 bases from J, leaving 8 bases between. The CDR3 sequence is 13 residues long.

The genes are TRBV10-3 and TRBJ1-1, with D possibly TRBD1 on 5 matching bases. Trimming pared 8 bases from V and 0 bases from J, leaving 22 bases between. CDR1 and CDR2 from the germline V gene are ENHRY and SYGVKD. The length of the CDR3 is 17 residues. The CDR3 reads CAIGIGYGASMNTEAFF. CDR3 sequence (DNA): TGTGCCATCGGTATTGGTTATGGGGCCAGCATGAACACTGAAGCTTTCTTT.

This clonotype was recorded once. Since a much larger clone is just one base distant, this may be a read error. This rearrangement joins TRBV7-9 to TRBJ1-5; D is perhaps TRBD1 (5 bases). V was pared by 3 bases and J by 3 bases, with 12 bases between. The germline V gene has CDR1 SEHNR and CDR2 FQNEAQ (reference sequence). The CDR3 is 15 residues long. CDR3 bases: TGTGCCAGCAGCTTTGAGGACATTGCCAATCAGCCCCAGCATTTT. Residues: CASSFEDIANQPQHF.

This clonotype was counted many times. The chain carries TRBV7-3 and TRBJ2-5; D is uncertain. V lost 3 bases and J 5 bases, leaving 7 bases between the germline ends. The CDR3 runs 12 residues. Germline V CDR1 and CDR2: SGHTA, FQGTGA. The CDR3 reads CASSLDTETQYF. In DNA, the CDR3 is TGTGCCAGCAGCTTGGATACTGAGACCCAGTACTTC.

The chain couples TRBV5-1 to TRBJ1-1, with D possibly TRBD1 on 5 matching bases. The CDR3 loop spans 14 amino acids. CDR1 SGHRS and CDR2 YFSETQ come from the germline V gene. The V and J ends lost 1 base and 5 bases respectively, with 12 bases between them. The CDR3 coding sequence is TGCGCCAGCAGCTTGTTTCAGGGAGGGACTGAAGCTTTCTTT. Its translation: CASSLFQGGTEAFF.

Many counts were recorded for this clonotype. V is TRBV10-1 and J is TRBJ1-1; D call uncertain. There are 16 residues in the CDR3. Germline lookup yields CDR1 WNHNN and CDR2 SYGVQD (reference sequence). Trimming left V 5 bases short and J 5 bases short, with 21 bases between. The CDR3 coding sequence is TGCGCCAGCAGTTTAAATAGACTTTCGTTTTCAACTGAAGCTTTCTTT. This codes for CASSLNRLSFSTEAFF.

The CDR3 loop reads CSAAGGAAPNTEAFF. CDR3 bases: TGCAGTGCGGCGGGAGGGGCCGCGCCCAACACTGAAGCTTTCTTT. The chain has TRBV20-1 and TRBJ1-1; D perhaps matches TRBD1 (5 bases). Looked up from germline, CDR1 is DFQATT and CDR2 is SNEGSKA (reference sequence). CDR3 length: 15 residues. V gave up 6 bases and J gave up 2 bases, with 19 bases separating them.

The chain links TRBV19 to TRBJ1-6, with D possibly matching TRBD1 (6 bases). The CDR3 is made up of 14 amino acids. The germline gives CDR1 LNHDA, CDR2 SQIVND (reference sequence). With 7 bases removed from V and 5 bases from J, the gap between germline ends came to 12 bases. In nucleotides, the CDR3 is TGTGCCAGTAAAGGGGCAGGGGATAATTCACCCCTCCACTTT. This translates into CASKGAGDNSPLHF.

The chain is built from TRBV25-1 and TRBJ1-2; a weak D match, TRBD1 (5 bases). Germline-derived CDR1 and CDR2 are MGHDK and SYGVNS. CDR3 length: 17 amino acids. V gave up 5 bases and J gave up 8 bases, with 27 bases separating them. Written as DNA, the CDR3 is TGTGCCAGCAGTCCAAACTCGGGACTTATCCTATCGGGCGGCTACACCTTC. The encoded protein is CASSPNSGLILSGGYTF.

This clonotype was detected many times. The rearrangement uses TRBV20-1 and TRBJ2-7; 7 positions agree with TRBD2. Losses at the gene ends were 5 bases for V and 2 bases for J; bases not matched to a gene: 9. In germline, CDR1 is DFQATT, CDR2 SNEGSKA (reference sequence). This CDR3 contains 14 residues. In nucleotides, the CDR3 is TGCAGTGCTCCTATCACTAGCGTTACCTACGAGCAGTACTTC. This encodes CSAPITSVTYEQYF.

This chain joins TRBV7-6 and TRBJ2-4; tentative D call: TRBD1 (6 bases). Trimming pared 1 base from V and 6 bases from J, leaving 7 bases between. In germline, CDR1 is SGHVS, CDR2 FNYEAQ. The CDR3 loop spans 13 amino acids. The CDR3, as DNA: TGTGCCAGCAGCTTAGGGGGGCTAAACATTCAGTACTTC. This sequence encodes CASSLGGLNIQYF.